Listed below are T cell receptor beta chains from one sample, sequenced in a study of PD-1 blockade in classical Hodgkin lymphoma. Clones were read by immunoSEQ multiplex PCR, and TCRdb kept only the in-frame ones, dropping some. Of around 17,000 clones in the sample, about four fifths are singletons; the top ten hold 13%. Source: peripheral blood mononuclear cells (PBMCs), taken before the fourth cycle of nivolumab. The receptors were gathered from a human donor with classical Hodgkin lymphoma. The CDR3 runs from the conserved cysteine through the conserved F or W.

cdr3_length j_call v_call cdr3_aa
17 TRBJ2-7 TRBV27 CASSLFGGAGSLYEQYF
15 TRBJ1-1 TRBV7-8 CASSFISGAQTEAFF
14 TRBJ2-5 TRBV12-5 CASATSGGEETQYF
13 TRBJ2-3 TRBV5-1 CASSLADVDTQYF
16 TRBJ2-3 TRBV7-8 CASSFQTSGSTDTQYF
14 TRBJ2-5 TRBV2 CASRNRQGKETQYF
15 TRBJ2-3 TRBV7-9 CASSSGQGSTDTQYF
11 TRBJ1-1 TRBV19 CASSIYTEAFF
13 TRBJ2-5 TRBV11-2 CASSPGLQETQYF
14 TRBJ2-7 TRBV9 CASSAPDREREQYF
16 TRBJ1-2 TRBV5-4 CASSLEGSPLIYGYTF
12 TRBJ2-1 TRBV7-2 CASSLRGNEQFF
13 TRBJ1-1 TRBV5-1 CASKWGPNTEAFF
14 TRBJ1-2 TRBV6-5 CASSSLRPNYGYTF
10 TRBJ2-7 TRBV30 CAWSVNEQYF
16 TRBJ2-3 TRBV4-1 CASSLLLRGGQDTQYF
13 TRBJ2-1 TRBV5-1 CASSLDGNNEQFF
15 TRBJ1-6 TRBV27 CASSSMSGGLSPLHF
12 TRBJ2-3 TRBV7-8 CASKRGGETQYF
15 TRBJ1-3 TRBV5-1 CASSSDGNSGNTIYF
16 TRBJ1-1 TRBV7-9 CASRGGWAPVNTEAFF